The clone carrying this T cell receptor (beta chain) was seen ten or more times. From germline, CDR1 is DFQATT and CDR2 SNEGSKA (reference sequence). This CDR3 has 16 residues. The V and J ends lost 1 base and 4 bases, in that order; junction bases with no gene match: 11. TCRdb redid the calling of the 5' RACE reads with MiXCR, one entry per CDR3 protein. The sample has 25,000 to 35,000 distinct CDR3 sequences, roughly 5.3% seen once; the top ten hold 21%. This record comes from a study of early T cells in non-severe SARS-CoV-2 infection. This clonotype originated in an adult who was a healthcare worker with PCR-confirmed SARS-CoV-2 infection or an uninfected control (not recorded which). The sample was whole blood. The chain uses TRBV20-1 and TRBJ1-2, with TRBD1 identical over 8 bases. DNA for the CDR3: TGCAGTGCTAGAGGGGTTGGACAGGGTTCGGTCTATGGCTACACCTTC. Amino acids: CSARGVGQGSVYGYTF.